The sequence of this T cell receptor beta chain was determined in a study of cytomegalovirus exposure and HLA in healthy donors. As for the study in general: The 95 to 150 validation repertoires used a platform that matched the one used for the 500 to 700 first-cohort repertoires, as a later analysis reported.

Sequenced by immunoSEQ multiplex PCR; TCRdb stores in-frame clones only, minus some. The table records under 200,000 clones, about 90% of them present only once. This CDR3 is built from 14 residues. Germline assignment: CDR1 KGHSH and CDR2 LQKENI. Trimming removed 3 bases at V and 8 bases at J, with 14 bases between. The source is a woman aged 18 to 35 in good health and CMV-seropositive. J is TRBJ2-4 and V is TRBV18; D possibly corresponds to TRBD1 (5 bases). Sequenced input: PBMCs. Written as DNA, the CDR3 is TGTGCCAGCTCACCGGGGCAGGTGGTGGACATTCAGTACTTC. Protein sequence: CASSPGQVVDIQYF. Looking up the rest from reference TRBV18 and TRBJ2-4 gives the full variable domain: NAGVMQNPRHLVRRRGQEARLRCSPMKGHSHVYWYRQLPEEGLKFMVYLQKENIIDESGMPKERFSAEFPKEGPSILRIQQVVRGDSAAYFCASSPGQVVDIQYFGAGTRLSVL.